The T cell receptor (beta chain) under discussion was sequenced for a study of blood T cell repertoires in COVID-19. Participants were placed into cohorts based on the clinical history they reported. V lost 5 bases and J 0 bases, leaving 9 bases between the germline ends. The germline V gene encodes CDR1 PRHDT and CDR2 FYEKMQ (reference sequence). CDR3 size: 14 residues. In the study's own analysis: Amplification of reference gene primers was used by the study to estimate nucleated cell counts. Assay used: immunoSEQ multiplex PCR; TCRdb lists only in-frame clones, some missing. Clone size and V and J calls were adopted from that table, with D and trimming inferred from the DNA. The sample records about 480,000 clones, 88% being singletons.

The chain employs TRBV13 and TRBJ2-3, with D unresolved. Sequenced: PBMCs or T cells enriched from blood (not recorded which). This receptor was obtained from a woman aged 40 to 49 who had recovered from COVID-19. The CDR3 DNA reads as TGTGCCAGCAGCGCCCAACACAGCACAGATACGCAGTATTTT. It translates to CASSAQHSTDTQYF.